This T cell receptor (beta chain) was recorded in a study of T cell responses to AZD1222 COVID-19 vaccine. Trimming left V 4 bases short and J 5 bases short, with 18 bases between. The CDR3 sequence is 16 residues long. Looked up from germline, CDR1 is SNHLY and CDR2 is FYNNEI. Using immunoSEQ multiplex PCR, the repertoire was profiled, and TCRdb retains in-frame clones only, with some absent. The sample includes about 120,000 clones, approximately 90% of them seen just once. The rearrangement joins TRBV2 to TRBJ2-1, with D perhaps TRBD1 or TRBD2 (5 bases each). Sequenced material: peripheral blood, taken on day 0 of AZD1222 vaccination. This sequence originates from an adult in good health. The CDR3 reads CASSVSKGRDNNEQFF. In nucleotides, the CDR3 is TGTGCCAGCAGTGTCTCGAAGGGACGAGACAACAATGAGCAGTTCTTC.